This T cell receptor beta chain is drawn from a study of blood T cell repertoires in COVID-19. Looking at the study overall: The United States, Italy and Spain were the sources of the acute and convalescent COVID-19 samples.

Self-reported history from a screening survey and questionnaire set each donor's cohort. Each recovered donor of Cohort 3 presented with two negative PCRs, clearance, or symptom resolution. This clone has just a few counts. In the authors' methods: For nucleated cells, counts were estimated from reference gene primer amplification. Sequencing was performed with immunoSEQ multiplex PCR; in TCRdb, only in-frame clones are kept and a portion is missing. That table furnishes V, J and clone size, whereas the DNA furnished D and trimming. This table has some 200,000 clones, roughly four fifths appearing once. This sequence was found in a man aged 35-49 years who had recovered from COVID-19. The sequencing sample was made of PBMCs or T cells enriched from blood (not recorded which).

CDR3 sequence: CAWSVSGETQYF. DNA for the CDR3: TGTGCCTGGAGTGTAAGCGGAGAGACCCAGTACTTC. This rearrangement joins TRBV30 to TRBJ2-5, with D possibly matching TRBD2 (5 bases). Germline V gene lookup returns CDR1 GTSNPN and CDR2 SVGIG (reference sequence). V shed 0 bases and J shed 4 bases, with 6 bases lying between them. The CDR3 sequence is 12 residues long.